This TCR beta chain was sequenced in a study of cytotoxic CD8 clonotypes in ibrutinib-treated CLL. Study-wide background: Collecting the response samples happened after a median 12 months of treatment, with a range of 6 to 36. Study outcomes and limitations: Public clonotypes were seen rarely and were contracted or stable on treatment.

To note about this clone: Its matching antigen is unknown.

The V gene's germline CDR1 is MNHEY and CDR2 SVGAGI. Trimming stripped 7 bases from V and 9 bases from J, with 22 bases between. CDR3 length equals 15 residues. Investigators sought sequencing depths of between 1 in 200,000 and 1 in 1 million T cells. Libraries were prepared by immunoSEQ multiplex PCR; TCRdb keeps only in-frame clonotypes and omits some of them. Of over 250,000 clones in the sample, about 72% are singletons; the top ten hold about 5.3%. The source of this sequence is a human donor with chronic lymphocytic leukemia. This chain links TRBV6-5 with TRBJ2-1; weak D call: TRBD2 (7 bases). The sample consisted of PBMCs, taken at disease progression, from a patient treated with ibrutinib. The CDR3 spells CASTLGGAGVGEQFF. The CDR3 DNA reads TGTGCCAGCACCCTCGGGGGCGCGGGAGTAGGTGAGCAGTTCTTC.